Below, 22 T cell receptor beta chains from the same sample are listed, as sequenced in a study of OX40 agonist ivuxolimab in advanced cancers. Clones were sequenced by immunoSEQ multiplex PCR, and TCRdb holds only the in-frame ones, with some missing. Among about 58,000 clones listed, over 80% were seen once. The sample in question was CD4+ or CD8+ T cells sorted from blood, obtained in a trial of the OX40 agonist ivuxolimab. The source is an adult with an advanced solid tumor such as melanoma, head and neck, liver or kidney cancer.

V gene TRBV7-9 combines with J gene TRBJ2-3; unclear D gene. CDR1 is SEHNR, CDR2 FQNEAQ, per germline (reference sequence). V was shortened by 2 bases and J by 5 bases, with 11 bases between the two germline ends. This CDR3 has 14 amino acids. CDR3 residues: CASSLRPEQDTQYF. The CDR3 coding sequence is TGTGCCAGCAGCTTACGACCAGAGCAAGATACGCAGTATTTT.

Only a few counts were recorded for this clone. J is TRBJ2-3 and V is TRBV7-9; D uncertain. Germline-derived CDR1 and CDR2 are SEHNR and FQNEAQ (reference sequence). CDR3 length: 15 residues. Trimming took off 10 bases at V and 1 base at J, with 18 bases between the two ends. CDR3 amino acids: CATQLGIERTDTQYF. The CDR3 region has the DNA TGTGCCACTCAGCTTGGTATAGAGCGCACAGATACGCAGTATTTT.

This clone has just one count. As DNA, the CDR3 is TGTGCCAGCGGGACTGCTAACTATGGCTACACCTTC. It specifies CASGTANYGYTF. The chain links TRBV28 to TRBJ1-2; tentative D call: TRBD1 (5 bases). V was clipped by 8 bases and J by 0 bases, with 7 bases between them. The CDR3 has 12 residues. The germline V gene has CDR1 MDHEN and CDR2 SYDVKM.

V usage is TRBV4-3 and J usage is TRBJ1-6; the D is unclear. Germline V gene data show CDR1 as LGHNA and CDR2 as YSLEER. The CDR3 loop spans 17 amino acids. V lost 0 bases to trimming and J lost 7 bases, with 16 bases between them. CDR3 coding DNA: TGCGCCAGCAGCCAAGATTACCCCCTGGGTGGGAATTCACCCCTCCACTTT. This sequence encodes CASSQDYPLGGNSPLHF.

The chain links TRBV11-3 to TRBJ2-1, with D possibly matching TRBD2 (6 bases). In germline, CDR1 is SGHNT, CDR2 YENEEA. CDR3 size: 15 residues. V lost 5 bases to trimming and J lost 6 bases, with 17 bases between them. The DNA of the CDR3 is TGTGCCAGCAGCCCCCACCTCCCCGGGGGCAATGAGCAGTTCTTC. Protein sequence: CASSPHLPGGNEQFF.

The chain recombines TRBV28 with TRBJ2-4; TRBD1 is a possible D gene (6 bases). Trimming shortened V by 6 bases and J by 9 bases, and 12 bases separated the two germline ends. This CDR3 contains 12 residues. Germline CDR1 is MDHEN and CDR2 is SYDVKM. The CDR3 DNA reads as TGTGCCAGCAGGGGGGCCTGGGGCATTCAGTACTTC. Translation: CASRGAWGIQYF. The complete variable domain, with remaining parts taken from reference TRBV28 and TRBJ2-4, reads DVKVTQSSRYLVKRTGEKVFLECVQDMDHENMFWYRQDPGLGLRLIYFSYDVKMKEKGDIPEGYSVSREKKERFSLILESASTNQTSMYLCASRGAWGIQYFGAGTRLSVL.

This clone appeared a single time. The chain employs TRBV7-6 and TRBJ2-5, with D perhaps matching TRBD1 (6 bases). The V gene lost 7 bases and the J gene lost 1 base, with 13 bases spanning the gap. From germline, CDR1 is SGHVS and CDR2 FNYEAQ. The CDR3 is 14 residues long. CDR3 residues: CASTYRAGQETQYF. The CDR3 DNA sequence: TGTGCCAGCACCTACAGGGCAGGCCAAGAGACCCAGTACTTC.

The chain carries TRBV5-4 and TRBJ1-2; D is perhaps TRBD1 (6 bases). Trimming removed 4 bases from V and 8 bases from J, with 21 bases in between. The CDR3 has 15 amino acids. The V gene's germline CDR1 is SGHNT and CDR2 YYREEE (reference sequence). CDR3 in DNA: TGTGCCAGCAGCGACCTGACCAGGGGTTTCTACGGCTACACCTTC. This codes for CASSDLTRGFYGYTF. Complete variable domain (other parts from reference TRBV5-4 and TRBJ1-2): ETGVTQSPTHLIKTRGQQVTLRCSSQSGHNTVSWYQQALGQGPQFIFQYYREEENGRGNFPPRFSGLQFPNYSSELNVNALELDDSALYLCASSDLTRGFYGYTFGSGTRLTVV.

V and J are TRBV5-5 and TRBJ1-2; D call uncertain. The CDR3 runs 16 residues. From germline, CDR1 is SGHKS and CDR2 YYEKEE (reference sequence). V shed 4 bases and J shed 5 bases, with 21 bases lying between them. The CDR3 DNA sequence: TGTGCCAGCAGCCTGGCACTGGTACGCGAAATTTATGGCTACACCTTC. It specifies CASSLALVREIYGYTF.

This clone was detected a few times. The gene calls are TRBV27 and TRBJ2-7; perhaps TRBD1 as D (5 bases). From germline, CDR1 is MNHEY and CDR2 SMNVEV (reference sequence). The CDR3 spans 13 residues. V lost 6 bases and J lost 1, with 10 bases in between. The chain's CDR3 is CASSSTASYEQYF. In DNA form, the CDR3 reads TGTGCCAGCAGCTCGACAGCTTCCTACGAGCAGTACTTC.

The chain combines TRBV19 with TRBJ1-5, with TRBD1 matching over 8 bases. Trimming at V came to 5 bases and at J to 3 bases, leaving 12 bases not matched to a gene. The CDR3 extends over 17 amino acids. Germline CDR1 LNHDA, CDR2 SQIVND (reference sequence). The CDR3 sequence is CASSFRDRGSNNQPQHF. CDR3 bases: TGTGCCAGTAGTTTTCGAGACAGGGGATCGAACAATCAGCCCCAGCATTTT.

The CDR3 here is CSVRTQTGYNEQFF. CDR3 bases: TGCAGCGTCCGCACCCAGACCGGGTACAATGAGCAGTTCTTC. The chain is built from TRBV29-1 and TRBJ2-1, with D unclear. Per germline, CDR1 SQVTM and CDR2 ANQGSEA. The CDR3 covers 14 residues. With 6 bases removed from V and 4 bases from J, the gap between germline ends came to 16 bases.

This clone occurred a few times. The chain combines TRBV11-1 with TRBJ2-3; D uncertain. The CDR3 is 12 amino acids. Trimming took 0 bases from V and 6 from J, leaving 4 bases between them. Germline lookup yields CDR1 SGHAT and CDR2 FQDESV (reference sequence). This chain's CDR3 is CASSLAWDTQYF. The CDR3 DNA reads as TGTGCCAGCAGCTTAGCGTGGGATACGCAGTATTTT. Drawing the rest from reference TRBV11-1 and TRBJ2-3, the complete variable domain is EAEVAQSPRYKITEKSQAVAFWCDPISGHATLYWYRQILGQGPELLVQFQDESVVDDSQLPKDRFSAERLKGVDSTLKIQPAELGDSAMYLCASSLAWDTQYFGPGTRLTVL.

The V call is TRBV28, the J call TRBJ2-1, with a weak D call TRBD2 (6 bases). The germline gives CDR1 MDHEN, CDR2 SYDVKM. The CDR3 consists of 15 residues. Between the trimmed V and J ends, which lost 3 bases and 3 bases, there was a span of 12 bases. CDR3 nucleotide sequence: TGTGCCAGCAGTTTGAGGGGTAGCGGCTACAATGAGCAGTTCTTC. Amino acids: CASSLRGSGYNEQFF. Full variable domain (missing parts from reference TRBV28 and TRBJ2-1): DVKVTQSSRYLVKRTGEKVFLECVQDMDHENMFWYRQDPGLGLRLIYFSYDVKMKEKGDIPEGYSVSREKKERFSLILESASTNQTSMYLCASSLRGSGYNEQFFGPGTRLTVL.

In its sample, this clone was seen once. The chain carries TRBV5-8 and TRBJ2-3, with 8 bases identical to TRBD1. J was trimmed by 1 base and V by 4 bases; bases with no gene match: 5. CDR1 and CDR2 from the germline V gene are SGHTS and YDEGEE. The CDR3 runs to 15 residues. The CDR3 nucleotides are TGTGCCAGCAGCATCGGACAGGGAGGCACAGATACGCAGTATTTT. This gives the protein CASSIGQGGTDTQYF.

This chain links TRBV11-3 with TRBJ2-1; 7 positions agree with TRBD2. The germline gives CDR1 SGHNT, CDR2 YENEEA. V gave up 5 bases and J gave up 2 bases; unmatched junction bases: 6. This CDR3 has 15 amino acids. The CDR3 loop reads CASSREGGAYNEQFF. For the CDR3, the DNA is TGTGCCAGCAGCAGGGAGGGTGGCGCCTACAATGAGCAGTTCTTC.

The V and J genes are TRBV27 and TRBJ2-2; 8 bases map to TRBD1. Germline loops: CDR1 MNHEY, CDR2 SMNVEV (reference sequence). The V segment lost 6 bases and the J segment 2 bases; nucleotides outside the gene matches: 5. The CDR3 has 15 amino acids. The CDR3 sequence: CASRWTGTNTGELFF. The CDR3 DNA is TGTGCCAGCAGATGGACAGGGACCAACACCGGGGAGCTGTTTTTT.

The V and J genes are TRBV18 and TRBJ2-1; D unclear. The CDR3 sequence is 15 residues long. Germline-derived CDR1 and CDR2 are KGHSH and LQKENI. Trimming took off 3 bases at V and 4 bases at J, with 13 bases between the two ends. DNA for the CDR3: TGTGCCAGCTCACCTCGGAACAATAATTACAATGAGCAGTTCTTC. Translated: CASSPRNNNYNEQFF.

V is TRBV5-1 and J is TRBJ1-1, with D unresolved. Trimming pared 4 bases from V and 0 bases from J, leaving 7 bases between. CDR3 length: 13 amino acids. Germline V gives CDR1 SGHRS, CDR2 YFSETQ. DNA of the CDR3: TGCGCCAGCAGCCCATCGATGAACACTGAAGCTTTCTTT. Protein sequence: CASSPSMNTEAFF.

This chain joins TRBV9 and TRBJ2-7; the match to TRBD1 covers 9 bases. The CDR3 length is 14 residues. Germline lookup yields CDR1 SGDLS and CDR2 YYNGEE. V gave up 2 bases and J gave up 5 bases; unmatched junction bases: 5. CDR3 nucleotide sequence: TGTGCCAGCAGCGTGTTAACAGGGGGCGACGAGCAGTACTTC. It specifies CASSVLTGGDEQYF.

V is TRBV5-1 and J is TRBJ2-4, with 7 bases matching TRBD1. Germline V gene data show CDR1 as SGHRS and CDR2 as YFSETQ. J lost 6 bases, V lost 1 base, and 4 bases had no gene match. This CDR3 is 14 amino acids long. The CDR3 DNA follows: TGCGCCAGCAGCTTGACGGCAGGGGGAAACATTCAGTACTTC. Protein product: CASSLTAGGNIQYF.

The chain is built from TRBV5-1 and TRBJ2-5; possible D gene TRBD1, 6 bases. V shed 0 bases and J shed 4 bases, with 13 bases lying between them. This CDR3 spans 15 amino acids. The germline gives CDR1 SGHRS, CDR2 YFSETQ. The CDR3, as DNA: TGCGCCAGCAGCTTGGCGGCTGGGGGCTCAGAGACCCAGTACTTC. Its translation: CASSLAAGGSETQYF.